This TCR beta chain was profiled in a study of lymphopenia after photon versus proton radiotherapy. General study results and limits: Post-nadir TCR diversity decline inversely tracked overall survival among those who died. Post-nadir diversity loss with photons came from oligoclonal expansion, particularly CD8+ Temra cells. Under photons, naive T cells and diversity fell while effector/memory populations rose.

Worth noting for this clone: Its specificity is unknown.

Data came from immunoSEQ multiplex PCR; TCRdb stores just in-frame clones and leaves some out. The table lists fewer than 30,000 clones, more than 75% of them singletons, with approximately 0.74% in the top ten. Germline assignment: CDR1 SGHTA and CDR2 FQGNSA. This CDR3 is 15 amino acids long. J gave up 5 bases and V 7 bases, and 12 bases lay outside the gene matches. The receptor's source is a woman aged 50 to 65 with cholangiocarcinoma. Source: peripheral blood, taken from a patient treated with photon-based radiotherapy. The rearrangement uses TRBV7-2 and TRBJ2-5; 8 positions match TRBD1. CDR3 sequence: CASTEGGQGVETQYF. The CDR3 coding sequence is TGTGCCAGCACCGAGGGAGGACAGGGTGTGGAGACCCAGTACTTC.